The clone carrying this T cell receptor (beta chain) was recorded many times. Its specificity is unknown. The data belong to a study of T cells in Graves' hyperthyroidism and ophthalmopathy. Not enrolled were patients with uncontrolled infection, other autoimmune disease, pregnancy or lactation. Researchers amplified the TCR beta CDR3 regions from RNA transcripts. First-round RT-PCR with HTBI primers amplified the TCR CDR3 region. TCRdb fed the multiplex PCR reads into MiXCR, producing one record per CDR3 protein. The data hold around 360,000 distinct CDR3 sequences, with 12% to 15% observed a single time. V was shortened by 8 bases and J by 0 bases, with 16 bases between the two germline ends. This CDR3 has 15 amino acids. Per germline, CDR1 MNHNS and CDR2 SASEGT. Study-level points and caveats: Also found in blood were most expanded thyroid clonotypes above 0.001. A median around six months before onset, the model predicted ophthalmopathy.

The V and J genes are TRBV6-1 and TRBJ1-2; tentative D call: TRBD1 (5 bases). Material for sequencing was blood. The TCR was taken from a woman aged 55 to 70 with Graves' ophthalmopathy. The CDR3 sequence is CASAWDRAANYGYTF. CDR3 nucleotide sequence: TGTGCCAGCGCTTGGGACCGCGCGGCTAACTATGGCTACACCTTC.